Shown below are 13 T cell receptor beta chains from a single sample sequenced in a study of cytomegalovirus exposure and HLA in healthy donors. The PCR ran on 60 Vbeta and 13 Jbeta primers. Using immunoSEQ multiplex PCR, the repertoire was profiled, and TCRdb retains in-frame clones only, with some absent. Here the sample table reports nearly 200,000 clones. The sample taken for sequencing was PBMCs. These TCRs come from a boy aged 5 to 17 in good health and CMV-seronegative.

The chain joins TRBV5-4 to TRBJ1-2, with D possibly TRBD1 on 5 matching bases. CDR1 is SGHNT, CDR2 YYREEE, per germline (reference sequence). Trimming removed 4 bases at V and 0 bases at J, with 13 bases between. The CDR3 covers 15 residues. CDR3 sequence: CASSPVGGANYGYTF. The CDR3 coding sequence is TGTGCCAGCAGCCCTGTGGGGGGAGCTAACTATGGCTACACCTTC.

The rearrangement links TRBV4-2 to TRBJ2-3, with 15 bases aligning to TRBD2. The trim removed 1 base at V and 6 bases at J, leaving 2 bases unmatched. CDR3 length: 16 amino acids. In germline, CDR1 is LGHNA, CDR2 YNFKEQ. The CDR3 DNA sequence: TGTGCCAGCAGCCAAGGGACTAGCGGGGGGGAGGATACGCAGTATTTT. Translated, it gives CASSQGTSGGEDTQYF.

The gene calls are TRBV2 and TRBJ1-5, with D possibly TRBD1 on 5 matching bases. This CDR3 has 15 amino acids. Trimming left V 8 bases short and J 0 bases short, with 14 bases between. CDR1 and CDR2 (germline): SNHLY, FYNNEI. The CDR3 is CASRVGGYSNQPQHF. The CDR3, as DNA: TGTGCCAGCCGCGTCGGGGGATATAGCAATCAGCCCCAGCATTTT. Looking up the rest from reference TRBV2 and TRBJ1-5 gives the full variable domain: EPEVTQTPSHQVTQMGQEVILRCVPISNHLYFYWYRQILGQKVEFLVSFYNNEISEKSEIFDDQFSVERPDGSNFTLKIRSTKLEDSAMYFCASRVGGYSNQPQHFGDGTRLSIL.

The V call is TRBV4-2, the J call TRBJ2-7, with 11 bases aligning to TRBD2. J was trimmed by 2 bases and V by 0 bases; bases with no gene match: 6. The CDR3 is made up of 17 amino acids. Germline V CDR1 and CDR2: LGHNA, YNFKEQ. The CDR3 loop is CASSQDHTSGGTYEQYF. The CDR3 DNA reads TGTGCCAGCAGCCAAGATCACACTAGCGGGGGAACCTACGAGCAGTACTTC.

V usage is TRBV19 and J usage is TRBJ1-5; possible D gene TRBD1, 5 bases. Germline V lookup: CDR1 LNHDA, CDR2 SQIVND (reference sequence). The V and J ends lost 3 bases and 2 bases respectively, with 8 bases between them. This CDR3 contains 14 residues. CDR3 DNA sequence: TGTGCCAGTAGTATTCAAGGGGGCAATCAGCCCCAGCATTTT. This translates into CASSIQGGNQPQHF.

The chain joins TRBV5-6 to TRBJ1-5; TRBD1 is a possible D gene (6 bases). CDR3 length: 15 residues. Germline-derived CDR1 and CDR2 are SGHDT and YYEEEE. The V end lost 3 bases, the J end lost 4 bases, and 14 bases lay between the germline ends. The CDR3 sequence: CASSYQTGLNQPQHF. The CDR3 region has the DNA TGTGCCAGCAGCTACCAAACAGGGTTGAATCAGCCCCAGCATTTT. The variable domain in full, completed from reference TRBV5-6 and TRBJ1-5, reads DAGVTQSPTHLIKTRGQQVTLRCSPKSGHDTVSWYQQALGQGPQFIFQYYEEEERQRGNFPDRFSGHQFPNYSSELNVNALLLGDSALYLCASSYQTGLNQPQHFGDGTRLSIL.

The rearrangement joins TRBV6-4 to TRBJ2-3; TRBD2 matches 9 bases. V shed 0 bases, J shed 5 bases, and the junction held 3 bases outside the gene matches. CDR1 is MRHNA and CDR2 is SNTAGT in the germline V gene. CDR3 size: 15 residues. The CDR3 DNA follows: TGTGCCAGCAGTGACTCTGCGGGGGGGAGAGATACGCAGTATTTT. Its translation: CASSDSAGGRDTQYF.

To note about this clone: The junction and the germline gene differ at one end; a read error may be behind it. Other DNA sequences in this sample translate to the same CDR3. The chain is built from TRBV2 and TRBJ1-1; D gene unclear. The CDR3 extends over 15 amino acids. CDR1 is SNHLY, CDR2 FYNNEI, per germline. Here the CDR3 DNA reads TGCGCCAGCAGTGACATCAGGTCGGTGAACACTGAAGCTTTCTTT. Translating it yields CASSDIRSVNTEAFF.

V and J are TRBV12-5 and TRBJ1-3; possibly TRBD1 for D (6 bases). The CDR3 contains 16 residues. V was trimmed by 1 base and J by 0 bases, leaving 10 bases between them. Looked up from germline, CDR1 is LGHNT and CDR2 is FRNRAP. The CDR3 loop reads CASGLDTGISGNTIYF. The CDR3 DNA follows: TGTGCTAGTGGTTTGGACACAGGGATCTCTGGAAACACCATATATTTT.

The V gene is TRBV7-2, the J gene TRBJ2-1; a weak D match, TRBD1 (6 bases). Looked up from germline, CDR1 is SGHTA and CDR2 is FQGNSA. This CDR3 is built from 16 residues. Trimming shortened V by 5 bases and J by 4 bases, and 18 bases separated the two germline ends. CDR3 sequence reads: CASSPHLRGSYNEQFF. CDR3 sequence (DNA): TGTGCCAGCAGCCCGCATTTGAGGGGGAGTTACAATGAGCAGTTCTTC.

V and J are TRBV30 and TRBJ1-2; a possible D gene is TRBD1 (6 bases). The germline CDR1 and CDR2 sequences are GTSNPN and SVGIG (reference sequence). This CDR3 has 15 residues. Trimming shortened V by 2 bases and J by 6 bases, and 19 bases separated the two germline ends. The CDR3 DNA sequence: TGTGCCTGGAGTCCTATGGGATGGGGGCGAGATGGCTACACCTTC. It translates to CAWSPMGWGRDGYTF.

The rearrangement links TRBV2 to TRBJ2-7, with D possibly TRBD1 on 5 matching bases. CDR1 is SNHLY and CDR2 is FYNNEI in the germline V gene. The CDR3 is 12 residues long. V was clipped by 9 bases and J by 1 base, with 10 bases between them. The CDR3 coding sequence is TGTGCCAGTAGCAAGGGGTCCTACGAGCAGTACTTC. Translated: CASSKGSYEQYF.

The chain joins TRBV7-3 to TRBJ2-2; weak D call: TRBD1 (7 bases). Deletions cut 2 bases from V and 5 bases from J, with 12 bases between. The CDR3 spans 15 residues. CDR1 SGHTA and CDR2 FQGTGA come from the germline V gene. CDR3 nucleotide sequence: TGTGCCAGCAGCTTATCCCCAGGGGGGACCGGGGAGCTGTTTTTT. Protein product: CASSLSPGGTGELFF.